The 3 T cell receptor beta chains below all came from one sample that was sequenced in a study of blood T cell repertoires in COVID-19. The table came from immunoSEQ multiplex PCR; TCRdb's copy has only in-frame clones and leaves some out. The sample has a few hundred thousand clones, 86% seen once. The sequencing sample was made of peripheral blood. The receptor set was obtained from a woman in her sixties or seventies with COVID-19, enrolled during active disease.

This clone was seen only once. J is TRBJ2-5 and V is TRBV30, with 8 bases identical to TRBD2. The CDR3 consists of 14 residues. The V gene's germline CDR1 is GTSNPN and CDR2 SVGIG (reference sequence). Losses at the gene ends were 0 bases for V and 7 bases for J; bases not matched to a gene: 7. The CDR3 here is CAWSVSGAPGTQYF. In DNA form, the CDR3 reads TGTGCCTGGAGTGTTAGCGGGGCCCCGGGGACCCAGTACTTC.

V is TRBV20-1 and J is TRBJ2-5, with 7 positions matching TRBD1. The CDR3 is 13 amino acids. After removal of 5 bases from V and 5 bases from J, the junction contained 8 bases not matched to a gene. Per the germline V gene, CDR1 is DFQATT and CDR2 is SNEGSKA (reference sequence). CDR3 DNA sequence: TGCAGTGCTGGTGGTCAGGGGGAGGAGACCCAGTACTTC. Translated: CSAGGQGEETQYF.

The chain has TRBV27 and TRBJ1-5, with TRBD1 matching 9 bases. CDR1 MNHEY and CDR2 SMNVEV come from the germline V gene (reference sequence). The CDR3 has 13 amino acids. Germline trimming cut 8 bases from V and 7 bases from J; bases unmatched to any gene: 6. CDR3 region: CASGRDRVQPQHF. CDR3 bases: TGTGCCAGCGGACGGGACAGGGTGCAGCCCCAGCATTTT.